These T cell receptor beta chains were read from a single sample in a study of blood T cell repertoires in COVID-19. The assay was immunoSEQ multiplex PCR, and TCRdb's table has in-frame clones only and misses some. The profile covers some 48,000 clones, with over 90% appearing a single time and 1% taken by the ten largest. The sequencing sample was made of peripheral blood. The source of these receptors is a man aged 55 to 70 with COVID-19, enrolled during active disease. Each CDR3 is given with its conserved first and last residue. The D gene is left open where the match is weak. Expanded clones are given a class, and other clones once, few, many or no size at all.

TRBJ2-2 | . | few | TRBV10-2 | CASKPLGGGELFF | TGCGCCAGCAAACCCCTAGGGGGCGGGGAGCTGTTTTTT
TRBJ1-2 | . | . | TRBV7-9 | CASSLTGAAYGYTF | TGTGCCAGCAGCTTAACTGGGGCCGCCTATGGCTACACCTTC
TRBJ2-1 | TRBD2 | once | TRBV4-3 | CASSQAGLAGAEQFF | TGCGCCAGCAGCCAAGCGGGTCTAGCGGGAGCTGAGCAGTTCTTC
TRBJ2-7 | . | . | TRBV10-3 | CAISEGTTGMGKEQYF | TGTGCCATCAGTGAGGGCACTACAGGGATGGGTAAAGAACAGTACTTC
TRBJ2-5 | TRBD1 | . | TRBV27 | CASSPGQGVVAQYF | TGTGCCAGCAGCCCCGGACAGGGGGTGGTGGCCCAGTACTTC
TRBJ1-3 | . | . | TRBV11-2 | CASSLSGPGNTIYF | TGTGCCAGCAGCTTATCAGGTCCTGGAAACACCATATATTTT
TRBJ1-2 | . | . | TRBV30 | CAWSRQQTSYGYTF | TGTGCCTGGAGTCGCCAACAGACTAGCTATGGCTACACCTTC
TRBJ2-1 | . | . | TRBV7-3 | CASSSMGDNEQFF | TGTGCCAGCAGCTCGATGGGCGACAATGAGCAGTTCTTC
TRBJ1-5 | TRBD1 | . | TRBV23-1 | CASSHTQDRVTQPQHF | TGCGCCAGCAGTCACACCCAGGACAGGGTTACTCAGCCCCAGCATTTT
TRBJ1-3 | . | . | TRBV7-9 | CASSPQQDTIYF | TGTGCCAGCAGCCCACAGCAAGACACCATATATTTT
TRBJ2-1 | . | . | TRBV28 | CASRRPGLQQFF | TGTGCCAGCAGAAGACCGGGACTTCAGCAGTTCTTC
TRBJ2-1 | TRBD2 | . | TRBV27 | CASSLEGAGGVGEQFF | TGTGCCAGCAGTTTAGAGGGAGCGGGAGGGGTTGGTGAGCAGTTCTTC
TRBJ2-7 | TRBD2 | . | TRBV5-1 | CASSPSPGGSYEQYF | TGCGCCAGCAGCCCCTCCCCGGGGGGTAGCTACGAGCAGTACTTC
TRBJ1-2 | TRBD1 | . | TRBV30 | CAWVGQGATYYGYTF | TGTGCCTGGGTTGGACAGGGGGCCACGTACTATGGCTACACCTTC
TRBJ1-5 | . | . | TRBV1 | CTSSQQNGTGPREDGNQPQHF | TGCACCAGCAGCCAACAGAACGGGACAGGGCCCCGCGAGGATGGCAATCAGCCCCAGCATTTT
TRBJ2-7 | TRBD1 | . | TRBV7-9 | CASSTDRVLYEQYF | TGTGCCAGCAGCACAGACAGGGTCTTGTACGAGCAGTACTTC
TRBJ2-2 | . | . | TRBV27 | CASSLVDSGTGELFF | TGTGCCAGCAGTTTAGTAGATTCAGGCACCGGGGAGCTGTTTTTT
TRBJ2-3 | TRBD2 | . | TRBV3-1/TRBV3-2 | CASSQGASGRTSTDTQYF | TGTGCCAGCAGCCAAGGTGCTAGCGGGAGGACTAGCACAGATACGCAGTATTTT
TRBJ1-3 | . | . | TRBV3-1/TRBV3-2 | CASSPQGYTIYF | TGTGCCAGCAGCCCACAGGGTTACACCATATATTTT
TRBJ1-3 | . | . | TRBV5-1 | CASSLDRTPSGNTIYF | TGCGCCAGCAGCTTGGACAGGACCCCCTCTGGAAACACCATATATTTT
TRBJ2-1 | TRBD1 | . | TRBV25-1 | CASSEWRQGANEQFF | TGTGCCAGCAGTGAATGGAGACAGGGGGCGAATGAGCAGTTCTTC
TRBJ2-2 | . | once | TRBV7-9 | CASTFRGVNTGELFF | TGTGCCAGCACCTTTCGCGGGGTGAACACCGGGGAGCTGTTTTTT
TRBJ2-3 | TRBD1 | . | TRBV5-1 | CASSSGQGRDTQYF | TGCGCCAGCAGCTCAGGACAGGGGAGAGATACGCAGTATTTT
TRBJ2-7 | . | . | TRBV28 | CASSLGQAKRFSYEQYF | TGTGCCAGCAGTTTGGGGCAGGCTAAAAGGTTTTCCTACGAGCAGTACTTC
TRBJ2-7 | TRBD2 | . | TRBV6-5 | CASSYSLAVSLYEQYF | TGTGCCAGCAGTTACTCGCTAGCGGTCTCCCTTTACGAGCAGTACTTC
TRBJ1-4 | TRBD1 | . | TRBV19 | CASSITGENEKLFF | TGTGCCAGTAGTATCACAGGGGAAAATGAAAAACTGTTTTTT
TRBJ1-5 | . | . | TRBV28 | CASRPGTVQPQHF | TGTGCCAGCAGACCCGGAACAGTTCAGCCCCAGCATTTT
TRBJ1-4 | TRBD1 | . | TRBV5-4 | CASSSTGAPNEKLFF | TGTGCCAGCAGCTCGACAGGGGCCCCAAATGAAAAACTGTTTTTT
TRBJ2-3 | TRBD2 | once | TRBV7-7 | CASSPYRLAATDTQYF | TGTGCTAGCAGCCCCTACCGGCTAGCGGCAACAGATACGCAGTATTTT
TRBJ1-6 | . | . | TRBV5-1 | CASSATTGPVNSPLHF | TGCGCCAGCAGCGCGACGACAGGACCCGTCAATTCACCCCTCCACTTT
TRBJ1-1 | TRBD1 | . | TRBV28 | CANSLLTGRRTEAFF | TGTGCCAACAGCCTCCTGACAGGGAGGAGAACTGAAGCTTTCTTT
TRBJ2-3 | TRBD1 | . | TRBV12-5 | CASGNGQGRDTQYF | TGTGCTAGTGGTAATGGACAGGGGAGAGATACGCAGTATTTT
TRBJ1-1 | TRBD1 | . | TRBV19 | CASSATGGFTEAFF | TGTGCCAGTAGTGCAACAGGGGGATTCACTGAAGCTTTCTTT
TRBJ2-1 | TRBD2 | . | TRBV3-1/TRBV3-2 | CASSPGLAGAYEQFF | TGTGCCAGCAGCCCAGGACTAGCGGGAGCATATGAGCAGTTCTTC
TRBJ2-7 | TRBD2 | few | TRBV18 | CASSTGLAGVGEQYF | TGTGCCAGCTCGACCGGACTAGCGGGAGTTGGCGAGCAGTACTTC
TRBJ2-3 | TRBD2 | . | TRBV20-1 | CSASVAGDSTDTQYF | TGCAGTGCTAGTGTAGCGGGTGATAGCACAGATACGCAGTATTTT
TRBJ2-1 | TRBD2 | . | TRBV28 | CASRFSGRSEQFF | TGTGCCAGCAGGTTTAGCGGGAGGAGTGAGCAGTTCTTC
TRBJ1-1 | . | . | TRBV3-1/TRBV3-2 | CASSQPTMTGAFF | TGTGCCAGCAGCCAACCAACTATGACGGGAGCTTTCTTT
TRBJ2-1 | TRBD2 | . | TRBV6-4 | CASSDSIAGVGEQFF | TGTGCCAGCAGTGACTCGATAGCGGGAGTAGGTGAGCAGTTCTTC
TRBJ1-4 | TRBD1 | . | TRBV5-1 | CASSLTGASEKLFF | TGCGCCAGCAGCTTAACAGGGGCAAGTGAAAAACTGTTTTTT
TRBJ1-2 | . | . | TRBV9 | CASSVDPGSYGYTF | TGTGCCAGCAGCGTAGACCCCGGGTCGTATGGCTACACCTTC
TRBJ1-2 | . | . | TRBV6-5 | CASSYSRASYGYTF | TGTGCCAGCAGTTACTCGAGGGCGTCCTATGGCTACACCTTC
TRBJ1-5 | . | . | TRBV30 | CAWSGGNNQPQHF | TGTGCCTGGAGTGGAGGGAACAATCAGCCCCAGCATTTT
TRBJ1-5 | . | . | TRBV27 | CASSLWGDPSQPQHF | TGTGCCAGCAGTTTATGGGGGGATCCCAGTCAGCCCCAGCATTTT
TRBJ2-2 | TRBD2 | . | TRBV6-5 | CASRRPGLASGELFF | TGTGCCAGCAGACGACCGGGACTAGCATCCGGGGAGCTGTTTTTT
TRBJ2-2 | TRBD2 | . | TRBV3-1/TRBV3-2 | CASSSGLARVTGELFF | TGTGCCAGCAGCTCGGGACTAGCGAGGGTCACCGGGGAGCTGTTTTTT
TRBJ2-4 | . | . | TRBV7-9 | CASSLSFGEKGLQNIQYF | TGTGCCAGCAGCTTATCATTTGGGGAGAAAGGGTTACAAAACATTCAGTACTTC